This passage covers 18 T cell receptor beta chains from one sample sequenced in a study of CD8+CD57+ T cells in acquired aplastic anemia. Genomic DNA provided the template from which TCR beta VDJ and CDR3 profiles were obtained. TCRdb reprocessed the reads with MiXCR, giving one entry per CDR3 protein. The sample records 100,000 to 150,000 distinct CDR3 sequences, around 50% being singletons. The sample taken for sequencing was sorted CD4+, CD8+, or CD8+CD57+ T cells (not recorded which) from PBMCs. These receptor sequences come from a human donor in good health, serving as a control.

This clonotype was picked up a small number of times. The chain uses TRBV25-1 and TRBJ2-7, with TRBD1 matching over 10 bases. The CDR3 is 15 amino acids. With 4 bases clipped from V and 0 bases from J, the junction kept 3 bases outside the gene matches. Germline CDR1 and CDR2: MGHDK and SYGVNS. The CDR3 protein is CASSGGQGRSYEQYF. In DNA, the CDR3 is TGTGCCAGCAGTGGGGGACAGGGGCGCTCCTACGAGCAGTACTTC.

The sample holds many counts of this clonotype. The rearrangement joins TRBV20-1 to TRBJ1-3, with D perhaps matching TRBD1 (6 bases). This CDR3 has 12 residues. The ends were cut back, 3 bases at V and 6 bases at J, with 9 bases in the middle. Germline values: CDR1 DFQATT, CDR2 SNEGSKA (reference sequence). CDR3 loop: CSASGTSNTIYF. In DNA, the CDR3 is TGCAGTGCTAGTGGGACATCAAACACCATATATTTT.

Ten or more counts support this clonotype. This chain links TRBV30 with TRBJ2-7; D is unresolved. In germline, CDR1 is GTSNPN, CDR2 SVGIG (reference sequence). Trimming left V 3 bases short and J 4 bases short, with 7 bases between. The CDR3 loop spans 11 amino acids. CDR3 residues: CAWREYYEQYF. In DNA form, the CDR3 reads TGTGCCTGGAGGGAATATTACGAGCAGTACTTC.

The rearrangement joins TRBV25-1 to TRBJ1-1, with D maybe TRBD1 (6 bases). This CDR3 is built from 13 residues. V was cut by 6 bases and J by 5 bases, with 13 bases left in between. Germline loops: CDR1 MGHDK, CDR2 SYGVNS. The CDR3 protein is CASSWGGHTEAFF. For the CDR3, the DNA is TGTGCCAGCAGCTGGGGGGGGCATACTGAAGCTTTCTTT.

About this clonotype itself: At one boundary the junction diverges from the germline segment, which might be a read error. V gene TRBV14 combines with J gene TRBJ2-5; 7 bases match TRBD1. The CDR3 consists of 11 residues. Germline CDR1 reads SGHDN; CDR2 reads FVKESK. The CDR3 region is CANSQGETQHF. CDR3 sequence (DNA): TGTGCCAACAGCCAGGGGGAGACCCAGCACTTC.

This clonotype appeared a few times. The rearrangement uses TRBV6-1 and TRBJ2-2, with D tentatively TRBD1 or TRBD2 (5 bases each). CDR3 length: 16 residues. Looked up from germline, CDR1 is MNHNS and CDR2 is SASEGT. V lost 5 bases, J lost 4 bases, and 17 bases lay in between. In nucleotides, the CDR3 is TGTGCCAGCAGTAGCCCCGGGACCGATCTCACCGGGGAGCTGTTTTTT. Translating it yields CASSSPGTDLTGELFF.

V and J are TRBV3-1 and TRBJ1-6, with 8 bases fitting TRBD1. The CDR3 is 15 amino acids. Germline V gives CDR1 LGHDT, CDR2 YNNKEL (reference sequence). V lost 3 bases to trimming and J lost 7 bases; unmatched junction nucleotides: 5. The CDR3: CASSQSDRENSPLHF. CDR3 sequence (DNA): TGTGCCAGCAGCCAGTCGGACAGGGAGAATTCACCCCTCCACTTT.

About this clonotype: Because it lacks the conserved phenylalanine or tryptophan at the end, this CDR3 is likely a read error. The rearrangement links TRBV15 to TRBJ2-1, with 7 nucleotides matching TRBD2. This CDR3 is built from 17 residues. J lost 0 bases, V lost 5 bases, and 10 bases had no gene match. CDR1 and CDR2 (germline): LNHNV, YYDKDF (reference sequence). The CDR3 DNA reads TGTGCCACCAGCGGGGGACCAGCGGGGATCTCCTACAATGAGCAGTTCTTA. This gives the protein CATSGGPAGISYNEQFL.

The genes are TRBV2 and TRBJ2-5; tentatively, D is TRBD1 or TRBD2 (6 bases each). V lost 7 bases to trimming and J lost 5 bases, with 17 bases between them. This CDR3 has 14 amino acids. The germline CDR1 and CDR2 sequences are SNHLY and FYNNEI. This chain's CDR3 is CASKNEGGPETQYF. The CDR3, as DNA: TGTGCCAGCAAGAACGAGGGGGGCCCGGAGACCCAGTACTTC. The full variable domain, completed using reference TRBV2 and TRBJ2-5, is EPEVTQTPSHQVTQMGQEVILRCVPISNHLYFYWYRQILGQKVEFLVSFYNNEISEKSEIFDDQFSVERPDGSNFTLKIRSTKLEDSAMYFCASKNEGGPETQYFGPGTRLLVL.

This clonotype appeared many times. The chain is built from TRBV7-2 and TRBJ1-1, with D hard to call. CDR1 is SGHTA, CDR2 FQGNSA, per germline. This CDR3 contains 14 residues. The V end was cut by 1 base, the J end by 3 bases, with 9 bases between. CDR3 coding DNA: TGTGCCAGCAGCTTAGTGGACGGTTACACTGAAGCTTTCTTT. Residues: CASSLVDGYTEAFF.

The chain couples TRBV20-1 to TRBJ2-3, with 13 positions matching TRBD2. The CDR3 length is 16 residues. From germline, CDR1 is DFQATT and CDR2 SNEGSKA (reference sequence). V dropped 6 bases and J dropped 5; count of bases not matched to a gene: 11. The CDR3 loop is CSATRTSGGAVDTQYF. The CDR3 coding sequence is TGCAGTGCCACCAGAACTAGCGGGGGGGCAGTAGATACGCAGTATTTT.

This clonotype was picked up many times. The rearrangement links TRBV20-1 to TRBJ1-5; 7 bases match TRBD1. The CDR3 has 18 residues. Germline CDR1 is DFQATT and CDR2 is SNEGSKA (reference sequence). Trimming cost V 3 bases and J 0 bases; bases outside gene matches: 14. The CDR3 DNA follows: TGCAGTGCTAGGGGGGGGCAGGGGGGTTCATATAGCAATCAGCCCCAGCATTTT. Translation gives CSARGGQGGSYSNQPQHF.

This clonotype was observed at least ten times. The chain is built from TRBV12-3 or TRBV12-4 and TRBJ1-1; D call uncertain. The CDR3 is 13 amino acids. The germline V and J ends were trimmed by 5 bases and 4 bases, with 11 bases remaining between them. CDR3 protein: CASSLLIGTEAFF. CDR3 bases: TGTGCCAGCAGTCTACTAATTGGCACTGAAGCTTTCTTT.

There are many counts of this clonotype. The rearrangement links TRBV5-1 to TRBJ2-3; TRBD2 agrees at 9 bases. This CDR3 spans 16 amino acids. V lost 1 base to trimming and J lost 3 bases; unmatched junction nucleotides: 6. Germline V gives CDR1 SGHRS, CDR2 YFSETQ. The CDR3 loop reads CASSLIPSGETDTQYF. As DNA, the CDR3 is TGCGCCAGCAGCTTGATTCCTAGCGGGGAGACAGATACGCAGTATTTT.

The V gene is TRBV20-1, the J gene TRBJ2-7; 15 bases align to TRBD2. Germline V gene data show CDR1 as DFQATT and CDR2 as SNEGSKA (reference sequence). This CDR3 has 15 amino acids. V shed 5 bases and J 6 bases; nucleotides not matched to a gene: 8. The CDR3 is CSARGGLAGGGEQYF. CDR3 nucleotide sequence: TGCAGTGCTCGCGGGGGACTAGCGGGAGGAGGCGAGCAGTACTTC.

The V and J genes are TRBV29-1 and TRBJ1-2; D remains unclear. Deletions cut 3 bases from V and 7 bases from J, with 12 bases between. The germline CDR1 and CDR2 sequences are SQVTM and ANQGSEA. The CDR3 covers 12 residues. The chain's CDR3 is CSVEMGGFGYTF. In DNA form, the CDR3 reads TGCAGCGTTGAGATGGGTGGGTTTGGCTACACCTTC.

This clonotype was found many times. J is TRBJ2-7 and V is TRBV5-8, with 9 bases lining up with TRBD2. After removal of 3 bases from V and 8 bases from J, the junction contained 15 bases not matched to a gene. CDR3 length: 16 amino acids. Germline V gene data show CDR1 as SGHTS and CDR2 as YDEGEE. The CDR3 is CASSYEGSGGPLKQYF. In DNA, the CDR3 is TGTGCCAGCAGCTATGAGGGTAGCGGGGGACCTCTCAAGCAGTACTTC.

The chain has TRBV29-1 and TRBJ1-3, with 8 bases identical to TRBD1. The J segment lost 6 bases and the V segment lost 4 bases, leaving 8 bases of the junction unmatched. This CDR3 spans 14 amino acids. Germline V lookup: CDR1 SQVTM, CDR2 ANQGSEA. CDR3 nucleotide sequence: TGCAGCGTTGGGTCCGGGACAGGTGAAAACACCATATATTTT. It yields the protein CSVGSGTGENTIYF.